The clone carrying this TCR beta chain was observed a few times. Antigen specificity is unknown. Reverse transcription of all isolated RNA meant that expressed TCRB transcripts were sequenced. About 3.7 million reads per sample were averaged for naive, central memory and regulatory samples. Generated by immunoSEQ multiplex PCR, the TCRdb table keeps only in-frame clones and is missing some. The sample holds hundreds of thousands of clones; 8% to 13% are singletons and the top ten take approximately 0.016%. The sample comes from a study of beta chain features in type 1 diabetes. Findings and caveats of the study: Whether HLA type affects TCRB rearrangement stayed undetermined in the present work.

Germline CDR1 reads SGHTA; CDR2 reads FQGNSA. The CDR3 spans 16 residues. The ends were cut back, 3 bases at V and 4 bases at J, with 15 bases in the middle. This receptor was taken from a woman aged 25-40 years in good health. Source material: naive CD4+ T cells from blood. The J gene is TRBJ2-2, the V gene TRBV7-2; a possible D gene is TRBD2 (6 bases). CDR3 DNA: TGTGCCAGCAGCTTCGTTGGCGGGATGGCCACCGGGGAGCTGTTTTTT. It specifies CASSFVGGMATGELFF.